This TCR beta chain was observed in a study of OX40 agonist ivuxolimab in advanced cancers. The germline gives CDR1 MDHEN, CDR2 SYDVKM. Trimming removed 1 base at V and 7 bases at J, with 23 bases between. The CDR3 consists of 18 residues. This clone has only a few counts. The antigen remains unidentified. Study findings and constraints: Compared with others, partial responders at 0.1-3.0 mg/kg displayed clonal expansion among the lowest.

Measured with immunoSEQ multiplex PCR; TCRdb has only the in-frame clones, and not every one. The sample holds tens of thousands of clones, roughly 80% seen once. Source: CD4+ or CD8+ T cells sorted from blood, taken in a trial of the OX40 agonist ivuxolimab. V is TRBV28 and J is TRBJ1-5; weak D call: TRBD1 (5 bases). The clonotype originates from an adult with an advanced solid tumor such as melanoma, head and neck, liver or kidney cancer. The CDR3 DNA reads as TGTGCCAGCAGTTTATTCGGGAGGGGAAGTCCTTCCCGCCAGCCCCAGCATTTT. Its protein product is CASSLFGRGSPSRQPQHF.